The 13 T cell receptor beta chains given below trace back to one sample, sequenced in a study of blood T cell repertoires in COVID-19. Clones were read by immunoSEQ multiplex PCR, and TCRdb kept only the in-frame ones, dropping some. This sample carries about 190,000 clones, under 90% of them seen once, and the ten largest clones take roughly a tenth. The sample consisted of peripheral blood. The receptor source for this set is a woman older than 75 with active or convalescent COVID-19.

This sequence joins TRBV6-5 and TRBJ1-2; a possible D gene is TRBD1 (5 bases). The CDR3 runs to 15 residues. Trimming stripped 1 base from V and 0 bases from J, with 9 bases between. CDR1 is MNHEY and CDR2 is SVGAGI in the germline V gene. The CDR3 region is CASSYFGTANYGYTF. In DNA form, the CDR3 reads TGTGCCAGCAGTTACTTTGGGACTGCTAACTATGGCTACACCTTC.

V and J are TRBV6-5 and TRBJ2-7; TRBD2 agrees at 8 bases. Germline CDR1 and CDR2: MNHEY and SVGAGI. After removal of 0 bases from V and 3 bases from J, the junction contained 4 bases not matched to a gene. This CDR3 spans 15 amino acids. The chain's CDR3 is CASSYSTAGGYEQYF. The DNA of the CDR3 is TGTGCCAGCAGTTACTCGACGGCGGGAGGCTACGAGCAGTACTTC.

The V gene is TRBV5-1, the J gene TRBJ1-4; D not resolved. Germline CDR1 reads SGHRS; CDR2 reads YFSETQ. The CDR3 has 13 amino acids. V was shortened by 2 bases and J by 8 bases, with 10 bases between the two germline ends. CDR3 nucleotide sequence: TGCGCCAGCAGCTTTCAACTAAGCGAAAAACTGTTTTTT. Translation gives CASSFQLSEKLFF.

This chain uses TRBV27 with TRBJ2-3; the match to TRBD2 covers 9 bases. The germline V gene encodes CDR1 MNHEY and CDR2 SMNVEV (reference sequence). The CDR3 consists of 18 residues. V lost 4 bases, J lost 2 bases, and 13 bases stayed unmatched. This chain's CDR3 is CASSYWGSGSYSTDTQYF. CDR3 sequence (DNA): TGTGCCAGCAGTTATTGGGGTAGCGGGAGTTATTCCACAGATACGCAGTATTTT.

The chain has TRBV19 and TRBJ1-1; 10 bases align to TRBD1. Germline values: CDR1 LNHDA, CDR2 SQIVND (reference sequence). V lost 6 bases, J lost 4 bases, and 2 bases stayed unmatched. This CDR3 has 13 residues. CDR3 loop: CASSRTGGTEAFF. The CDR3 DNA follows: TGTGCCAGTAGCCGGACAGGGGGCACTGAAGCTTTCTTT.

This clone was counted a few times. V gene TRBV10-1 combines with J gene TRBJ1-1; D perhaps matches TRBD1 (5 bases). Germline V lookup: CDR1 WNHNN, CDR2 SYGVQD (reference sequence). V lost 3 bases, J lost 2 bases, and 13 bases lay in between. There are 15 residues in the CDR3. The CDR3 nucleotides are TGCGCCAGCAGTGACTCCGGGGCGGGAAACACTGAAGCTTTCTTT. This translates into CASSDSGAGNTEAFF.

For this clone: Additional DNA sequences in this sample encode the identical CDR3. The V call is TRBV5-1, the J call TRBJ2-1, with a weak D call TRBD2 (5 bases). The CDR3 has 14 residues. V was pared by 0 bases and J by 2 bases, with 6 bases between. CDR1 is SGHRS and CDR2 is YFSETQ in the germline V gene. CDR3 in DNA: TGCGCCAGCAGCTTGGCGGGAACCTACAATGAGCAGTTCTTC. Translation gives CASSLAGTYNEQFF.

The V call is TRBV14, the J call TRBJ1-4, with D unresolved. Germline V gene lookup returns CDR1 SGHDN and CDR2 FVKESK. Trimming took 1 base from V and 7 from J, leaving 7 bases between them. This CDR3 is built from 13 residues. In DNA form, the CDR3 reads TGTGCCAGCAGCCAAGTTGCAGGTGAAAAACTGTTTTTT. Its protein product is CASSQVAGEKLFF.

The chain combines TRBV28 with TRBJ1-6, with unresolved D. V gave up 6 bases and J gave up 9 bases, with 15 bases separating them. The CDR3 is 14 amino acids. The germline V gene encodes CDR1 MDHEN and CDR2 SYDVKM. CDR3 sequence: CASSEGRSSSPLHF. The CDR3 coding sequence is TGTGCCAGCAGCGAGGGCCGGTCAAGTTCACCCCTCCACTTT. The full variable domain, completed using reference TRBV28 and TRBJ1-6, is DVKVTQSSRYLVKRTGEKVFLECVQDMDHENMFWYRQDPGLGLRLIYFSYDVKMKEKGDIPEGYSVSREKKERFSLILESASTNQTSMYLCASSEGRSSSPLHFGNGTRLTVT.

The chain employs TRBV6-5 and TRBJ1-2, with a weak D call TRBD1 (6 bases). Germline assignment: CDR1 MNHEY and CDR2 SVGAGI. V was pared by 2 bases and J by 2 bases, with 12 bases between. The CDR3 extends over 15 amino acids. CDR3 in DNA: TGTGCCAGCAGTTACGGGCAAACAGGGAACTATGGCTACACCTTC. The encoded protein is CASSYGQTGNYGYTF.

The chain combines TRBV30 with TRBJ1-5; 9 nucleotides match TRBD1. V shed 1 base, J shed 6 bases, and the junction held 7 bases outside the gene matches. This CDR3 comprises 15 residues. From germline, CDR1 is GTSNPN and CDR2 SVGIG (reference sequence). CDR3 amino acids: CAWSGGQGRGQPQHF. CDR3 nucleotide sequence: TGTGCCTGGAGTGGGGGACAGGGAAGGGGTCAGCCCCAGCATTTT.

DNA of the CDR3: TGTGCCACCCGGCGGGGGGCTGAAGCTTTCTTT. Amino acid sequence: CATRRGAEAFF. V gene TRBV24-1 combines with J gene TRBJ1-1, with a possible D match to TRBD1 (5 bases). CDR3 length: 11 amino acids. Germline V gene lookup returns CDR1 KGHDR and CDR2 SFDVKD. V was shortened by 9 bases and J by 6 bases, with 10 bases between the two germline ends.

The sample holds one count of this clone. The rearrangement joins TRBV6-6 to TRBJ1-5; 7 nucleotides match TRBD1. Germline V gene lookup returns CDR1 MNHNY and CDR2 SVGAGI (reference sequence). The CDR3 loop spans 15 amino acids. V was pared by 5 bases and J by 5 bases, with 9 bases of the junction left unmatched. DNA for the CDR3: TGTGCCAGCAGTCCCCCTCGGACAGGCGATCAGCCCCAGCATTTT. Protein product: CASSPPRTGDQPQHF.